This is a list of T cell receptor beta chains from one sample in a study of blood T cells in healthy people across ages. TCRdb re-derived calls from the 5' RACE reads in MiXCR, one entry per CDR3 protein. The sample shows around 1.5 million distinct CDR3 sequences, about 40% of them seen only once. The sample comprised blood. The receptor source for this set is a woman between 18 and 29 years old in good health. CDR3s include the opening cysteine and the closing phenylalanine or tryptophan. The D gene is left open where the match is weak. Expanded clones get a size class; other rows say once, few or many, or leave the size out.

>TRBV6-1|-|-|TRBJ2-5
CASRGTIQETQYF
TGTGCCAGCAGGGGCACGATCCAAGAGACCCAGTACTTC
>TRBV9|TRBD2|few|TRBJ2-7
CASSPAGTSGINEQYF
TGTGCCAGCAGCCCCGCCGGGACTAGCGGGATAAACGAGCAGTACTTC
>TRBV20-1|TRBD1|-|TRBJ1-1
CRVNRGRKNTEAFF
TGCAGGGTGAACAGGGGGCGGAAAAACACTGAAGCTTTCTTT
>TRBV6-1|TRBD1|once|TRBJ2-7
CAIFGTDAYEQYF
TGTGCCATCTTCGGGACAGATGCCTACGAGCAGTACTTC
>TRBV7-2|TRBD2|-|TRBJ2-5
CASSLSSGGASEQYF
TGTGCCAGCAGCCTATCTAGCGGGGGGGCTAGTGAGCAGTACTTC
>TRBV28|-|-|TRBJ1-5
CASSVLGGSNQPQHF
TGTGCCAGCAGTGTCTTAGGGGGGAGCAATCAGCCCCAGCATTTT
>TRBV12-3/TRBV12-4|-|-|TRBJ2-3
CASSLHSGDTQYF
TGTGCCAGCAGTTTGCACTCAGGGGATACGCAGTATTTT
>TRBV2|TRBD2|once|TRBJ2-2
CASSNSGGTGELFF
TGTGCCAGCAGTAACAGCGGGGGCACCGGGGAGCTGTTTTTT
>TRBV3-1|TRBD2|-|TRBJ2-3
CASSAASGRTDTQYF
TGTGCCAGCAGCGCCGCTAGCGGGAGGACAGATACGCAGTATTTT
>TRBV27|TRBD2|-|TRBJ2-4
CASSWREGSKNIQYF
TGTGCCAGCAGTTGGAGGGAGGGGTCCAAAAACATTCAGTACTTC
>TRBV3-1|-|few|TRBJ2-3
CASSQGAGKADTQYF
TGTGCCAGCAGCCAGGGGGCGGGGAAGGCGGATACGCAGTATTTT
>TRBV11-2|-|many|TRBJ1-5
CASSFQGGNQPQHF
TGTGCCAGCAGTTTTCAGGGTGGTAATCAGCCCCAGCATTTT
>TRBV27|-|once|TRBJ1-2
CASSLLGRGRKGNNGYTF
TGTGCCAGCAGTTTATTGGGCCGGGGGAGGAAGGGTAACAATGGCTACACCTTC
>TRBV6-2/TRBV6-3|-|-|TRBJ2-6
CASSYPRSVSGANVLTF
TGTGCCAGCAGTTATCCCAGGTCCGTCTCTGGGGCCAACGTCCTGACTTTC
>TRBV6-6|-|-|TRBJ2-7
CASMDSSYNEQYF
TGTGCCAGCATGGACAGCTCCTACAATGAGCAGTACTTC
>TRBV18|TRBD2|-|TRBJ2-7
CASSPPGLGAYEQYF
TGTGCCAGCTCACCACCGGGACTAGGTGCCTACGAGCAGTACTTC
>TRBV20-1|-|-|TRBJ1-5
CSARKGLSNQPQHF
TGCAGTGCTAGAAAGGGGCTGAGCAATCAGCCCCAGCATTTT
>TRBV18|-|-|TRBJ2-7
CASSPLGDTKGEQYF
TGTGCCAGCTCACCCTTGGGGGACACAAAGGGCGAGCAGTACTTC
>TRBV7-9|-|-|TRBJ2-1
CASSSRVRTSGNEQFF
TGTGCCAGCAGCTCCCGAGTCAGGACATCGGGGAATGAGCAGTTCTTC
>TRBV20-1|TRBD2|-|TRBJ2-7
CSARDGVGAGAVYGQYF
TGCAGTGCTAGAGATGGGGTTGGAGCGGGGGCCGTATACGGGCAGTACTTC
>TRBV29-1|-|-|TRBJ2-5
CSVEVGLLPPQETQYF
TGCAGCGTTGAAGTTGGGCTTCTACCGCCTCAAGAGACCCAGTACTTC
>TRBV4-1|TRBD2|few|TRBJ2-3
CASSPEGGAGGADTQYF
TGCGCCAGCAGCCCCGAGGGCGGAGCGGGGGGTGCAGATACGCAGTATTTT
>TRBV11-2|-|-|TRBJ2-7
CASSQRLESINEQYF
TGTGCCAGCAGCCAAAGACTAGAATCGATCAACGAGCAGTACTTC
>TRBV28|TRBD1|few|TRBJ2-7
CASSHTGTGYVRREQYF
TGTGCCAGCAGCCACACGGGGACAGGTTACGTCAGGCGGGAGCAGTACTTC
>TRBV5-1|-|-|TRBJ2-7
CASSLRAAGTESRYEQYF
TGCGCCAGCAGCTTGAGGGCTGCCGGGACCGAGAGCAGGTACGAGCAGTACTTC
>TRBV12-3/TRBV12-4|TRBD2|-|TRBJ2-4
CASSFSGRAKNIQYF
TGTGCCAGCAGTTTTAGCGGGAGGGCGAAAAACATTCAGTACTTC
>TRBV10-3|TRBD2|few|TRBJ2-2
CAIRGTSYTGELFF
TGTGCCATCAGAGGGACTAGCTACACCGGGGAGCTGTTTTTT
>TRBV10-3|TRBD2|-|TRBJ2-4
CAISEAGLGNIQYF
TGTGCCATCAGTGAGGCAGGACTAGGGAACATTCAGTACTTC
>TRBV28|-|few|TRBJ2-3
CASSVGVLDTQYF
TGTGCCAGCAGTGTGGGGGTTTTGGATACGCAGTATTTT
>TRBV25-1|-|-|TRBJ1-2
CASSVTGYSYGCTF
TGTGCCAGCAGTGTAACAGGGTACAGCTATGGCTGCACCTTC
>TRBV4-1|-|-|TRBJ1-5
CASSQARVDQPQHF
TGCGCCAGCAGCCAAGCCAGGGTTGATCAGCCCCAGCATTTT
>TRBV6-5|-|-|TRBJ1-2
CASSYSLQGNYGYTF
TGTGCCAGCAGTTACTCGCTTCAGGGGAACTATGGCTACACCTTC
>TRBV29-1|TRBD2|-|TRBJ2-7
CSVAGVAGEQYF
TGCAGTGTAGCGGGAGTGGCTGGGGAGCAGTACTTC
>TRBV12-3/TRBV12-4|TRBD1|few|TRBJ1-1
CASRTRQGNTEAFF
TGTGCCAGCAGGACTCGACAGGGGAACACTGAAGCTTTCTTT
>TRBV5-1|-|-|TRBJ2-7
CASSLSGFRSYNEQYF
TGCGCCAGCAGTCTTTCGGGTTTTCGGTCCTACAATGAGCAGTACTTC
>TRBV21-1|-|-|TRBJ2-5
CASSEGGERGVGETQYF
TGTGCCAGCAGCGAAGGAGGAGAGCGGGGGGTTGGCGAGACCCAGTACTTC
>TRBV12-3/TRBV12-4|TRBD2|few|TRBJ2-7
CAGGGSSYEQYF
TGTGCCGGCGGGGGTTCCTCCTACGAGCAGTACTTC
>TRBV12-3/TRBV12-4|-|-|TRBJ2-3
CASSPGRTVTDTQYF
TGTGCCAGCAGTCCCGGGCGGACGGTCACAGATACGCAGTATTTT
>TRBV6-5|-|many|TRBJ2-3
CASSPSLDTQYF
TGTGCCAGCAGTCCAAGTTTGGATACGCAGTATTTT
>TRBV10-2|-|-|TRBJ2-5
CASRGNIEETQYF
TGCGCCAGCAGAGGGAACATTGAAGAGACCCAGTACTTC
>TRBV2|TRBD2|-|TRBJ2-1
CASSGFSGRSAYNEQFF
TGTGCCAGCAGTGGGTTTAGCGGGAGATCGGCCTACAATGAGCAGTTCTTC
>TRBV7-3|TRBD1|-|TRBJ1-1
CASSPHGQGEAFF
TGTGCCAGCAGCCCTCACGGACAGGGTGAAGCTTTCTTT
>TRBV6-5|-|-|TRBJ1-1
CASSYSRTVNTEAFF
TGTGCCAGCAGTTACTCGAGGACAGTTAACACTGAAGCTTTCTTT
>TRBV20-1|TRBD2|-|TRBJ2-7
CRARGTSGTYEQYF
TGCAGGGCTAGAGGGACTAGCGGAACCTACGAGCAGTACTTC
>TRBV4-1|TRBD2|-|TRBJ2-7
CASSHLSGGAAVEQYF
TGCGCCAGCAGCCACCTGAGCGGGGGGGCCGCCGTCGAGCAGTACTTC
>TRBV5-6|-|-|TRBJ2-5
CASSLLTAWKQETQYF
TGTGCCAGCAGCTTGTTGACAGCCTGGAAACAAGAGACCCAGTACTTC
>TRBV28|-|-|TRBJ2-7
CATGDPYEQYF
TGTGCCACGGGGGACCCCTACGAGCAGTACTTC
>TRBV6-5|TRBD1|-|TRBJ1-1
CASSRVQGVAFF
TGTGCCAGCAGCCGCGTGCAGGGGGTGGCTTTCTTT
>TRBV11-2|-|-|TRBJ2-1
CASSLDQLGLYNEQFF
TGTGCCAGCAGCTTAGATCAGCTTGGCCTATACAATGAGCAGTTCTTC
>TRBV18|-|-|TRBJ1-1
CASSWREVRAEAFF
TGTGCCAGCTCATGGAGGGAGGTGCGGGCTGAAGCTTTCTTT
>TRBV6-1|TRBD2|few|TRBJ2-3
CASRTGGAGTDTQYF
TGTGCCAGCAGAACCGGGGGGGCAGGTACAGATACGCAGTATTTT
>TRBV24-1|-|once|TRBJ2-1
CATEGNSYNEQFF
TGTGCCACCGAGGGTAACTCCTACAATGAGCAGTTCTTC
>TRBV7-2|TRBD1|few|TRBJ1-4
CASSYRQGLGTNEKLFF
TGTGCCAGCAGCTACAGACAGGGGCTCGGAACTAATGAAAAACTGTTTTTT
>TRBV19|-|-|TRBJ2-7
CASSIVPGSSYEQYF
TGTGCCAGTAGTATTGTGCCAGGAAGCTCCTACGAGCAGTACTTC
>TRBV5-1|-|-|TRBJ2-7
CASSLAGKGNDEQYF
TGCGCCAGCAGCTTGGCCGGGAAAGGGAACGACGAGCAGTACTTC
>TRBV20-1|-|once|TRBJ2-5
CSAGEGGSGTQYF
TGCAGTGCTGGAGAGGGGGGAAGTGGGACCCAGTACTTC
>TRBV12-3/TRBV12-4|-|-|TRBJ1-4
CASSSNGACVF
TGTGCCAGCAGTTCCAACGGGGCATGCGTTTTT